One sample yielded the 30 T cell receptor beta chains listed below, sequenced in a study of human T cells and chemical hapten exposure. Described time point: pre-sensitization, week 0. Treatment meaning: therapeutic diphenylcyclopropenone sensitization with weekly scalp DPC. MiXCR was run by TCRdb on the RACE reads, yielding one entry per CDR3 protein. Of more than 250,000 distinct CDR3 sequences listed, 7.5% to 10% are singletons. Sequencing was performed on whole blood, taken in connection with sensitization to the hapten diphenylcyclopropenone (DPC). These receptor sequences come from a woman aged 40 to 49 with alopecia areata. Some clones in this sample may be carry-over from other donors' samples.

This clonotype has ten or more counts. The J gene is TRBJ1-1, the V gene TRBV27; D remains unclear. CDR1 and CDR2 from the germline V gene are MNHEY and SMNVEV (reference sequence). With 0 bases removed from V and 1 base from J, the gap between germline ends came to 12 bases. The CDR3 covers 16 residues. CDR3 loop: CASSLSASVKNTEAFF. CDR3 nucleotides: TGTGCCAGCAGTTTATCCGCCAGTGTAAAGAACACTGAAGCTTTCTTT.

This chain links TRBV20-1 with TRBJ2-3, with 7 bases that match TRBD1. The CDR3 is 12 residues long. The trim removed 6 bases at V and 4 bases at J, leaving 4 bases unmatched. The germline CDR1 and CDR2 sequences are DFQATT and SNEGSKA (reference sequence). CDR3 sequence (DNA): TGCAGTGCAACGACAGGGCCAGATACGCAGTATTTT. Its translation is CSATTGPDTQYF.

This clonotype occurred a few times. The chain combines TRBV18 with TRBJ1-1, with D maybe TRBD1 (6 bases). Germline CDR1 is KGHSH and CDR2 is LQKENI. The CDR3 length is 15 residues. Trimming shortened V by 1 base and J by 1 base, and 10 bases separated the two germline ends. The CDR3 region is CASSPQDSPNTEAFF. The CDR3 DNA is TGTGCCAGCTCACCACAGGACAGCCCGAACACTGAAGCTTTCTTT.

This clonotype was detected a few times. V gene TRBV29-1 combines with J gene TRBJ1-2; possible D gene TRBD1, 5 bases. This CDR3 has 13 residues. The germline V and J ends were trimmed by 1 base and 7 bases, with 13 bases remaining between them. In germline, CDR1 is SQVTM, CDR2 ANQGSEA. The CDR3 spells CSVEGGTGAGYTF. The CDR3 DNA follows: TGCAGCGTTGAAGGAGGCACCGGGGCTGGCTACACCTTC.

This clonotype was observed a handful of times. The rearrangement uses TRBV3-1 and TRBJ1-1; D is undetermined. Per germline, CDR1 LGHDT and CDR2 YNNKEL (reference sequence). CDR3 length equals 13 residues. V gave up 4 bases and J gave up 1 base, with 7 bases separating them. Here the CDR3 reads CASSPRRNTEAFF. CDR3 nucleotides: TGTGCCAGCAGCCCCCGTAGGAACACTGAAGCTTTCTTT. The whole variable domain, remainder taken from reference TRBV3-1 and TRBJ1-1, is DTAVSQTPKYLVTQMGNDKSIKCEQNLGHDTMYWYKQDSKKFLKIMFSYNNKELIINETVPNRFSPKSPDKAHLNLHINSLELGDSAVYFCASSPRRNTEAFFGQGTRLTVV.

This clonotype was recorded at least ten times. DNA for the CDR3: TGTGCCAGCAGAATTGGGACTAGCGGGAGCCCCAGTCAGTTCTTC. Its protein is CASRIGTSGSPSQFF. The chain employs TRBV21-1 and TRBJ2-1; the D segment call TRBD2 is taken from the table without a DNA check. TRBV21-1 is a recognized pseudogene. The CDR3 is 15 amino acids.

V usage is TRBV20-1 and J usage is TRBJ1-2; D is ambiguous. The CDR3 covers 12 residues. V dropped 4 bases and J dropped 4 bases, with 10 bases sitting between them. Germline CDR1 DFQATT, CDR2 SNEGSKA (reference sequence). CDR3 DNA sequence: TGCAGTGCTACCTGGCGGGGCTATGGCTACACCTTC. Encoded protein: CSATWRGYGYTF.

This clonotype has more than one count but fewer than ten. This chain joins TRBV20-1 and TRBJ1-1; D remains ambiguous. The CDR3 consists of 11 residues. Germline V gene lookup returns CDR1 DFQATT and CDR2 SNEGSKA (reference sequence). Trimming removed 4 bases from V and 3 bases from J, with 6 bases in between. CDR3 region: CSATSYTEAFF. In DNA, the CDR3 is TGCAGTGCTACGAGCTACACTGAAGCTTTCTTT.

The CDR3 region has the DNA TGTGCCAGCAGGGGGGACAGGGGTTCAGGCACAGATACGCAGTATTTT. It translates to CASRGDRGSGTDTQYF. The rearrangement joins TRBV12-3 or TRBV12-4 to TRBJ2-3; 10 bases fit TRBD1. V lost 6 bases and J lost 1; bases outside the gene matches: 7. The length of the CDR3 is 16 residues.

This clonotype was counted a few times. The V gene is TRBV29-1, the J gene TRBJ1-1, with D hard to call. The V end was cut by 0 bases, the J end by 1 base, with 6 bases between. The CDR3 covers 13 residues. CDR1 SQVTM and CDR2 ANQGSEA come from the germline V gene. The CDR3 DNA reads TGCAGCGTTGAAGAGAACAGGAACACTGAAGCTTTCTTT. Translation gives CSVEENRNTEAFF.

CDR3 sequence (DNA): TGTGCCAGCAGCTTATCCCTTTGCTGGGACAGCTTATCCCTACTTTACGAGCAGTACTTC. Protein product: CASSLSLCWDSLSLLYEQYF. The chain joins TRBV21-1 to TRBJ2-7; the D call TRBD1 from the table was never checked on the DNA. TRBV21-1 is designated a pseudogene. The CDR3 length is 20 residues.

The rearrangement uses TRBV20-1 and TRBJ1-4; TRBD1 might be the D (5 bases). This CDR3 is built from 12 residues. V was cut by 6 bases and J by 7 bases, with 12 bases left in between. Germline V CDR1 and CDR2: DFQATT, SNEGSKA (reference sequence). CDR3 sequence: CSAAGGGEKLFF. The CDR3 coding sequence is TGCAGTGCCGCGGGGGGTGGTGAAAAACTGTTTTTT.

The V and J genes are TRBV28 and TRBJ2-3, with TRBD2 as a possible D gene (6 bases). Germline V gene data show CDR1 as MDHEN and CDR2 as SYDVKM. The V gene lost 6 bases and the J gene lost 4 bases, with 17 bases spanning the gap. CDR3 length: 15 amino acids. CDR3 in amino acids: CASSALAWVPDTQYF. For the CDR3, the DNA is TGTGCCAGCAGCGCACTAGCCTGGGTCCCAGATACGCAGTATTTT.

The genes are TRBV12-3 or TRBV12-4 and TRBJ2-2; the match to TRBD2 covers 12 bases. The junction had 6 bases not matched to a gene; V was cut back by 6 bases and J by 7 bases. The CDR3 is 15 residues long. The CDR3 sequence is CASRTSGRVSGELFF. CDR3 coding DNA: TGTGCCAGCAGGACTAGCGGGAGAGTTAGCGGGGAGCTGTTTTTT.

This clonotype turned up a few times. The V and J genes are TRBV28 and TRBJ2-2, with unresolved D. The CDR3 sequence is 14 residues long. Germline loops: CDR1 MDHEN, CDR2 SYDVKM. Trimming took off 3 bases at V and 0 bases at J, with 5 bases between the two ends. The CDR3 DNA is TGTGCCAGCAGTTTCGGCCCGAACACCGGGGAGCTGTTTTTT. The encoded protein is CASSFGPNTGELFF.

This clonotype was seen a handful of times. In DNA form, the CDR3 reads TGCAGTGCTAGTTCGGGGTGGGGCTACACTGAAGCTTTCTTT. It encodes CSASSGWGYTEAFF. J is TRBJ1-1 and V is TRBV20-1, with TRBD1 as a possible D gene (5 bases). The CDR3 has 14 amino acids. The ends were cut back, 3 bases at V and 3 bases at J, with 14 bases in the middle. Germline V gene lookup returns CDR1 DFQATT and CDR2 SNEGSKA (reference sequence).

The J gene is TRBJ1-5, the V gene TRBV7-2, with unresolved D. Germline assignment: CDR1 SGHTA and CDR2 FQGNSA. The CDR3 totals 13 residues. With 5 bases removed from V and 5 bases from J, the gap between germline ends came to 10 bases. DNA of the CDR3: TGTGCCAGCAGCCCAGCAGCCGATCAGCCCCAGCATTTT. The encoded protein is CASSPAADQPQHF.

V usage is TRBV5-5 and J usage is TRBJ2-3; tentatively, D is TRBD1 (6 bases). The CDR3 is 15 amino acids. Trimming left V 4 bases short and J 0 bases short, with 12 bases between. From germline, CDR1 is SGHKS and CDR2 YYEKEE (reference sequence). CDR3 bases: TGTGCCAGCAGCCTCTACAGGGATAGCACAGATACGCAGTATTTT. Protein product: CASSLYRDSTDTQYF.

This clonotype has at least ten counts. V is TRBV25-1 and J is TRBJ2-1; 9 positions match TRBD2. Germline trimming cut 3 bases from V and 7 bases from J; bases unmatched to any gene: 4. Looked up from germline, CDR1 is MGHDK and CDR2 is SYGVNS. The CDR3 spans 14 residues. The CDR3 sequence: CASSETSGANEQFF. CDR3 nucleotide sequence: TGTGCCAGCAGTGAGACTAGCGGAGCAAATGAGCAGTTCTTC.

This clonotype was counted only a few times. CDR3 protein: CASSLESLSEPHF. CDR3 DNA: TGTGCCAGCAGCTTGGAGTCACTAAGCGAGCCGCATTTT. The chain couples TRBV11-2 to TRBJ1-5; D not resolved. Germline CDR1 reads SGHAT; CDR2 reads FQNNGV. This CDR3 spans 13 amino acids. The ends were cut back, 3 bases at V and 15 bases at J, with 18 bases in the middle.

Many counts were recorded for this clonotype. The V gene is TRBV12-3 or TRBV12-4, the J gene TRBJ2-6; no reliable D call. V lost 1 base and J 0 bases, leaving 13 bases between the germline ends. CDR3 length equals 18 residues. The CDR3 DNA sequence: TGTGCCAGCAGTTTAGGTACGGTACTGATCTCTGGGGCCAACGTCCTGACTTTC. It encodes CASSLGTVLISGANVLTF.

The chain employs TRBV10-3 and TRBJ1-4; D might be TRBD1 (5 bases). The V and J ends lost 10 bases and 7 bases respectively, with 16 bases between them. The CDR3 length is 13 residues. Per the germline V gene, CDR1 is ENHRY and CDR2 is SYGVKD. Written as DNA, the CDR3 is TGTGCCACCGCGGGGCCAGGAGGTGAAAAACTGTTTTTT. Translating it yields CATAGPGGEKLFF.

The chain has TRBV20-1 and TRBJ2-5; 8 nucleotides match TRBD2. Germline V gives CDR1 DFQATT, CDR2 SNEGSKA (reference sequence). CDR3 size: 13 residues. V was pared by 6 bases and J by 4 bases, with 7 bases of the junction left unmatched. The CDR3 DNA follows: TGCAGTGCCCGAGCGGGGGTTGTAGAGACCCAGTACTTC. This codes for CSARAGVVETQYF.

This clonotype has at least ten counts. V usage is TRBV24-1 and J usage is TRBJ2-7; weak D call: TRBD1 (6 bases). The CDR3 totals 11 residues. The V and J ends lost 5 bases and 9 bases respectively, with 10 bases between them. Per germline, CDR1 KGHDR and CDR2 SFDVKD. The CDR3 region is CATSGTGRQYF. CDR3 DNA: TGTGCCACCAGTGGTACAGGGAGGCAGTACTTC.

This clonotype was counted a few times. The CDR3 protein is CASSRDSAYEQYF. The DNA of the CDR3 is TGTGCCAGCAGCCGCGACAGTGCCTACGAGCAGTACTTC. The chain links TRBV7-9 to TRBJ2-7, with a weak D call TRBD1 (5 bases). CDR1 SEHNR and CDR2 FQNEAQ come from the germline V gene (reference sequence). This CDR3 has 13 amino acids. V was pared by 5 bases and J by 2 bases, with 10 bases between.

This clonotype turned up a few times. The V call is TRBV28, the J call TRBJ1-2; D is undetermined. Trimming shortened V by 3 bases and J by 3 bases, and 11 bases separated the two germline ends. This CDR3 comprises 14 residues. In germline, CDR1 is MDHEN, CDR2 SYDVKM. The CDR3 DNA reads as TGTGCCAGCAGTTTGAGCGAGTATTACTATGGCTACACCTTC. This sequence encodes CASSLSEYYYGYTF.

This clonotype was counted at least ten times. The chain recombines TRBV12-3 or TRBV12-4 with TRBJ1-5; D is unclear. CDR3 length: 12 residues. Trimming cost V 5 bases and J 5 bases, with 7 bases left between them. CDR3 residues: CASSSVDQPQHF. CDR3 bases: TGTGCCAGCAGTAGCGTAGATCAGCCCCAGCATTTT.

At least ten counts were recorded for this clonotype. The V gene is TRBV10-3, the J gene TRBJ1-2; maybe TRBD1 (5 bases). The CDR3 is made up of 14 amino acids. Trimming stripped 4 bases from V and 2 bases from J, with 11 bases between. Germline V gives CDR1 ENHRY, CDR2 SYGVKD. The CDR3 region has the DNA TGTGCCATCAGTGTGGGGGAGGAGAACTATGGCTACACCTTC. Its translation is CAISVGEENYGYTF.

This clonotype was detected a few times. V is TRBV29-1 and J is TRBJ2-3, with D possibly being TRBD2 (5 bases). V lost 7 bases and J lost 2, with 16 bases in between. The CDR3 is 14 amino acids. CDR1 is SQVTM and CDR2 is ANQGSEA in the germline V gene. CDR3 DNA sequence: TGCAGCGCTGGTCGGGGAGAAGTCACAGATACGCAGTATTTT. Translation gives CSAGRGEVTDTQYF.

This clonotype was found a few times. V gene TRBV10-3 combines with J gene TRBJ2-7, with a tentative D call TRBD2 (5 bases). CDR1 is ENHRY and CDR2 is SYGVKD in the germline V gene. This CDR3 is built from 14 residues. V gave up 4 bases and J gave up 0 bases, with 10 bases separating them. In DNA, the CDR3 is TGTGCCATCAGTGGTACGGGAAGCTCCTACGAGCAGTACTTC. Encoded protein: CAISGTGSSYEQYF.